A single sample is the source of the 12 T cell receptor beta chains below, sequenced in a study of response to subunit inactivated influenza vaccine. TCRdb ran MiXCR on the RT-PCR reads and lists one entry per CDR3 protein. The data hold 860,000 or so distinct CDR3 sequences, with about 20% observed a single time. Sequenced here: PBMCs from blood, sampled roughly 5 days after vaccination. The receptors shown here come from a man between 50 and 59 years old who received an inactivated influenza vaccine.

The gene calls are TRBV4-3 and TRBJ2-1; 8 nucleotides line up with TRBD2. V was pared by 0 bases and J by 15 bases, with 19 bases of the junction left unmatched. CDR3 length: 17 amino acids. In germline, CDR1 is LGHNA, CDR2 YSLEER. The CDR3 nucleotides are TGCGCCAGCAGCCAAGAGTTAACGGGAGGGCCCGGGGAAAAATTGTTCTTC. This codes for CASSQELTGGPGEKLFF.

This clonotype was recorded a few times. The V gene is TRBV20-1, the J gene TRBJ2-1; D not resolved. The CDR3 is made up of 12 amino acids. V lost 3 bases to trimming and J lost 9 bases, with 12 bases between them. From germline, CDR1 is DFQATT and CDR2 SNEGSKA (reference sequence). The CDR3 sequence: CSASEVLSEQFF. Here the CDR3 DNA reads TGCAGTGCTAGCGAAGTTTTAAGTGAGCAGTTCTTC.

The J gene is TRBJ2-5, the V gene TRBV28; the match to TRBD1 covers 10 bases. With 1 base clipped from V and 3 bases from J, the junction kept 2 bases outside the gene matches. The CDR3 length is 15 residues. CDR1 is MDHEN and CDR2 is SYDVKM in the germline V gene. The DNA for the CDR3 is TGTGCCAGCAGTTTATTAGGACAGGGGGAAGAGACCCAGTACTTC. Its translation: CASSLLGQGEETQYF.

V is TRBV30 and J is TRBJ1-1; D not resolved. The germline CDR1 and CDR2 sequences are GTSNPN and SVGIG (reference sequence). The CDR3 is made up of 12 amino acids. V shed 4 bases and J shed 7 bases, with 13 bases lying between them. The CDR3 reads CAWIRVMDEAFF. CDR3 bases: TGTGCCTGGATTAGGGTTATGGATGAAGCTTTCTTT.

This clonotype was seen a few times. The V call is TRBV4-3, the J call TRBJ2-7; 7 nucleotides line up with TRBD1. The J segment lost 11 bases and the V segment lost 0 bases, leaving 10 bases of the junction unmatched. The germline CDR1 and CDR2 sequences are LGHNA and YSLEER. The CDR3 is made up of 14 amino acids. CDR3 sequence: CASSQDAGTASEYF. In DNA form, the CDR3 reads TGCGCCAGCAGCCAAGATGCTGGGACAGCCAGCGAGTACTTC.

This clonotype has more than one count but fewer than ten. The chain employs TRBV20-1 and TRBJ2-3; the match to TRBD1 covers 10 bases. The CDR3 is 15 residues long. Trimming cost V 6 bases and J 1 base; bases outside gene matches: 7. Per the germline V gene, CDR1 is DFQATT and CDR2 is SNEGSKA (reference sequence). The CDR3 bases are TGCAGTGCGTCGGGACAGGGGTTGGGCACAGATACGCAGTATTTT. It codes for CSASGQGLGTDTQYF.

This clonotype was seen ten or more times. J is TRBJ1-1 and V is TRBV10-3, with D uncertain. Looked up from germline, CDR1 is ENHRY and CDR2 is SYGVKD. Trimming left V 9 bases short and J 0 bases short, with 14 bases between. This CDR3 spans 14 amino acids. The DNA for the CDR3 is TGTGCCATATCCCAGTCAGCCCTGAACACTGAAGCTTTCTTT. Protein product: CAISQSALNTEAFF.

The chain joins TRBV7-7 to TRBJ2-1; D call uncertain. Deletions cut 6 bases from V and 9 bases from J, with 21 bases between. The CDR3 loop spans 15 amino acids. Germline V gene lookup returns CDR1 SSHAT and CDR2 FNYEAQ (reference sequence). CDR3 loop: CASSLMKDRRVEQFF. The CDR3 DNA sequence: TGTGCCAGCAGTTTAATGAAGGACCGCCGGGTTGAGCAGTTCTTC. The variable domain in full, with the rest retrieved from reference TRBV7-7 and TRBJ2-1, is GAGVSQSPRYKVTKRGQDVTLRCDPISSHATLYWYQQALGQGPEFLTYFNYEAQPDKSGLPSDRFSAERPEGSISTLTIQRTEQRDSAMYRCASSLMKDRRVEQFFGPGTRLTVL.

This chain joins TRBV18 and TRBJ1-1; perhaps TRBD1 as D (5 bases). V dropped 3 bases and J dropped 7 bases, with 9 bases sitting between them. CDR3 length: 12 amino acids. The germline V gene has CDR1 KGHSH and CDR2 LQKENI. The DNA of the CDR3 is TGTGCCAGCTCACCGGGGACTTTTGAAGCTTTCTTT. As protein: CASSPGTFEAFF.

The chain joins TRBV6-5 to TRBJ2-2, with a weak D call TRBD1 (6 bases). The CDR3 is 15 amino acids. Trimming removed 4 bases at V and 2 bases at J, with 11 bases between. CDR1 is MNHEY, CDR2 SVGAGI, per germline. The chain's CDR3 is CASSFQGQNTGELFF. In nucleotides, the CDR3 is TGTGCCAGCAGTTTCCAGGGACAAAACACCGGGGAGCTGTTTTTT.

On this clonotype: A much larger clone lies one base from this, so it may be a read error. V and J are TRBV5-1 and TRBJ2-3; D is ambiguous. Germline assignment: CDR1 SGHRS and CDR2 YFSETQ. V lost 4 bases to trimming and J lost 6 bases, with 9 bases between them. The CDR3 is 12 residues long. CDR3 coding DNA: TGCGCCAGCAGCGTGCACGCGGATACGCAGTATTTT. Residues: CASSVHADTQYF. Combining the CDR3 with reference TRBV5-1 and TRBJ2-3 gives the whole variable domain KAGVTQTPRYLIKTRGQQVTLSCSPISGHRSVSWYQQTPGQGLQFLFEYFSETQRNKGNFPGRFSGRQFSNSRSEMNVSTLELGDSALYLCASSVHADTQYFGPGTRLTVL.

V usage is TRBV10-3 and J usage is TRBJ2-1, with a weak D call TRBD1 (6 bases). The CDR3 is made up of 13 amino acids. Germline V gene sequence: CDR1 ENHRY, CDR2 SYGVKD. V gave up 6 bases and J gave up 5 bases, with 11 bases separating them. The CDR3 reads CAIRQGANNEQFF. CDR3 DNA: TGTGCCATCAGACAGGGAGCAAACAATGAGCAGTTCTTC.